Presented here are 26 T cell receptor beta chains from one specimen sequenced in a study of shared clonotypes between healthy human individuals. CD8 cells classed as naive were CD45RO-negative and positively selected for CCR7, excluding terminally differentiated effector memory CD45RA+ cells. Here immunoSEQ multiplex PCR was the method, and the copy in TCRdb shows in-frame clones only, minus some. The repertoire has under 600,000 clones, 95% to 98% of them found once; the top ten carry 0.3%. Sequencing input: naive CD8+ T cells sorted from blood. The origin of the receptors is a young man in good health.

This chain joins TRBV7-9 and TRBJ1-3; possible D gene TRBD1, 6 bases. Trimming cost V 5 bases and J 0 bases, with 20 bases left between them. Per germline, CDR1 SEHNR and CDR2 FQNEAQ (reference sequence). This CDR3 has 18 residues. CDR3: CASSVQGGRGYSGNTIYF. CDR3 DNA: TGTGCCAGCAGCGTACAGGGAGGAAGGGGCTACTCTGGAAACACCATATATTTT.

This chain connects TRBV5-1 to TRBJ2-7; D is perhaps TRBD1 (6 bases). CDR3 length: 15 residues. V was cut by 0 bases and J by 0 bases, with 10 bases left in between. The germline V gene has CDR1 SGHRS and CDR2 YFSETQ. CDR3 DNA sequence: TGCGCCAGCAGCTTGGGGACAGCGAGCTCCTACGAGCAGTACTTC. Translated, it gives CASSLGTASSYEQYF.

The rearrangement uses TRBV27 and TRBJ2-1, with a tentative D call TRBD1 (5 bases). Germline values: CDR1 MNHEY, CDR2 SMNVEV (reference sequence). V gave up 6 bases and J gave up 9 bases, with 15 bases separating them. The CDR3 is made up of 13 amino acids. CDR3 sequence: CASSKNAGIEQFF. The DNA for the CDR3 is TGTGCCAGCAGCAAAAACGCAGGGATTGAGCAGTTCTTC.

The rearrangement uses TRBV4-3 and TRBJ1-2, with D possibly matching TRBD1 (6 bases). The V gene lost 0 bases and the J gene lost 4 bases, with 12 bases spanning the gap. The CDR3 contains 15 residues. CDR1 is LGHNA, CDR2 YSLEER, per germline. The CDR3 sequence: CASSQDRAGAYGYTF. Written as DNA, the CDR3 is TGCGCCAGCAGCCAAGATCGGGCAGGGGCCTATGGCTACACCTTC.

CDR3 nucleotide sequence: TGTGCCAGCAGCTCCTTCGCTCGACTGAATGAGCAGTTCTTC. This sequence encodes CASSSFARLNEQFF. The V and J genes are TRBV11-2 and TRBJ2-1; D unresolved. Trimming took off 4 bases at V and 7 bases at J, with 14 bases between the two ends. CDR3 size: 14 residues. The germline V gene encodes CDR1 SGHAT and CDR2 FQNNGV.

The chain uses TRBV5-4 and TRBJ2-1; maybe TRBD2 (6 bases). The length of the CDR3 is 13 residues. In germline, CDR1 is SGHNT, CDR2 YYREEE (reference sequence). Trimming cost V 3 bases and J 6 bases, with 10 bases left between them. As DNA, the CDR3 is TGTGCCAGCAGCTCGTCGACTAGCAATGAGCAGTTCTTC. Its translation is CASSSSTSNEQFF. Full variable domain (remainder filled in from reference TRBV5-4 and TRBJ2-1): ETGVTQSPTHLIKTRGQQVTLRCSSQSGHNTVSWYQQALGQGPQFIFQYYREEENGRGNFPPRFSGLQFPNYSSELNVNALELDDSALYLCASSSSTSNEQFFGPGTRLTVL.

The gene calls are TRBV6-5 and TRBJ2-7; weak D call: TRBD1 (5 bases). CDR1 and CDR2 (germline): MNHEY, SVGAGI. With 4 bases removed from V and 0 bases from J, the gap between germline ends came to 16 bases. The CDR3 runs to 16 residues. The CDR3 DNA follows: TGTGCCAGCAGTTTAATCAGGGCAGAAGGCTCCTACGAGCAGTACTTC. Translation gives CASSLIRAEGSYEQYF.

The chain uses TRBV7-9 and TRBJ2-5; 9 nucleotides match TRBD2. The CDR3 length is 16 residues. V was pared by 4 bases and J by 5 bases, with 11 bases of the junction left unmatched. Per the germline V gene, CDR1 is SEHNR and CDR2 is FQNEAQ (reference sequence). As DNA, the CDR3 is TGTGCCAGCAGCTCGACTCTAGCGGGGTCTGCGGAGACCCAGTACTTC. Its translation: CASSSTLAGSAETQYF.

The V and J genes are TRBV4-1 and TRBJ2-7, with TRBD2 identical over 12 bases. Germline V gives CDR1 MGHRA, CDR2 YSYEKL. The CDR3 is 14 residues long. The junction had 2 bases not matched to a gene; V was cut back by 2 bases and J by 6 bases. The CDR3 is CASSQLTSGSEQYF. In nucleotides, the CDR3 is TGCGCCAGCAGCCAATTGACTAGCGGGAGCGAGCAGTACTTC.

The chain links TRBV13 to TRBJ2-1; the D is unclear. Looked up from germline, CDR1 is PRHDT and CDR2 is FYEKMQ (reference sequence). Trimming stripped 3 bases from V and 0 bases from J, with 9 bases between. The CDR3 runs to 15 residues. This CDR3 reads CASSLEISSYNEQFF. The CDR3 nucleotides are TGTGCCAGCAGCTTGGAGATCAGCTCCTACAATGAGCAGTTCTTC.

In this sample, this clone turned up once. The chain recombines TRBV2 with TRBJ2-1; D call uncertain. The V end lost 7 bases, the J end lost 7 bases, and 20 bases lay between the germline ends. CDR1 and CDR2 (germline): SNHLY, FYNNEI. There are 15 residues in the CDR3. The CDR3 sequence: CASIVSRIPPNEQFF. As DNA, the CDR3 is TGTGCCAGCATCGTCTCTAGGATCCCCCCGAATGAGCAGTTCTTC.

This clone was recorded once. V gene TRBV2 combines with J gene TRBJ2-1, with 10 positions matching TRBD1. V lost 6 bases to trimming and J lost 4 bases; unmatched junction nucleotides: 6. Germline assignment: CDR1 SNHLY and CDR2 FYNNEI. The CDR3 loop spans 15 amino acids. The CDR3 nucleotides read TGTGCCAGCAGGGCTGGGACAGGGGCTTACAATGAGCAGTTCTTC. Its protein is CASRAGTGAYNEQFF.

The rearrangement joins TRBV6-1 to TRBJ1-2, with D possibly TRBD1 on 5 matching bases. In germline, CDR1 is MNHNS, CDR2 SASEGT. V was trimmed by 0 bases and J by 2 bases, leaving 16 bases between them. This CDR3 spans 17 amino acids. CDR3 coding DNA: TGTGCCAGCAGTGAAGCCCAATGGCCGGGGCGGAACTATGGCTACACCTTC. Amino acids: CASSEAQWPGRNYGYTF.

This sequence joins TRBV27 and TRBJ2-1; D ambiguous. CDR3 length: 15 amino acids. From germline, CDR1 is MNHEY and CDR2 SMNVEV (reference sequence). V gave up 6 bases and J gave up 4 bases, with 16 bases separating them. The CDR3 reads CASRQLRSNYNEQFF. The CDR3, as DNA: TGTGCCAGCAGGCAGTTGCGGAGCAATTACAATGAGCAGTTCTTC.

This clone was seen a single time. The V gene is TRBV7-9, the J gene TRBJ1-3; D remains unclear. Germline V lookup: CDR1 SEHNR, CDR2 FQNEAQ (reference sequence). This CDR3 has 15 amino acids. The V gene lost 3 bases and the J gene lost 8 bases, with 17 bases spanning the gap. The CDR3 bases are TGTGCCAGCAGCTTTGGGATCTACGGCCGGGACACCATATATTTT. Amino acid sequence: CASSFGIYGRDTIYF.

This chain links TRBV5-5 with TRBJ2-7; 8 nucleotides match TRBD1. The J segment lost 3 bases and the V segment lost 5 bases, leaving 7 bases of the junction unmatched. CDR3 length: 14 residues. Germline CDR1 reads SGHKS; CDR2 reads YYEKEE (reference sequence). The CDR3 sequence is CASRITGGIYEQYF. As DNA, the CDR3 is TGTGCCAGCAGGATAACAGGGGGGATCTACGAGCAGTACTTC.

This CDR3 reads CASSNRQGPYEQYF. The CDR3, as DNA: TGTGCCAGCAGTAACCGACAGGGGCCCTACGAGCAGTACTTC. The chain has TRBV6-6 and TRBJ2-7; 8 nucleotides align to TRBD1. The germline CDR1 and CDR2 sequences are MNHNY and SVGAGI (reference sequence). V was pared by 5 bases and J by 2 bases, with 5 bases of the junction left unmatched. The CDR3 runs 14 residues.

V and J are TRBV30 and TRBJ2-1, with D perhaps TRBD2 (6 bases). Per the germline V gene, CDR1 is GTSNPN and CDR2 is SVGIG (reference sequence). The V end lost 5 bases, the J end lost 7 bases, and 15 bases lay between the germline ends. The CDR3 loop spans 13 amino acids. Written as DNA, the CDR3 is TGTGCCTGGGCCGGGAGCTGGGGGAATGAGCAGTTCTTC. Its protein is CAWAGSWGNEQFF.

V and J are TRBV7-2 and TRBJ2-7; 12 bases line up with TRBD2. V lost 3 bases and J lost 5; bases outside the gene matches: 11. The CDR3 is 17 amino acids. CDR1 and CDR2 from the germline V gene are SGHTA and FQGNSA. CDR3 residues: CASSFLSLAGGAHEQYF. The CDR3 region has the DNA TGTGCCAGCAGCTTCCTCTCGCTAGCGGGAGGGGCACACGAGCAGTACTTC.

V is TRBV29-1 and J is TRBJ2-2, with D maybe TRBD1 (6 bases). In germline, CDR1 is SQVTM, CDR2 ANQGSEA. V gave up 7 bases and J gave up 2 bases, with 11 bases separating them. This CDR3 contains 13 residues. The CDR3 region has the DNA TGCAGCGCCGACAGGTCTAACACCGGGGAGCTGTTTTTT. As protein: CSADRSNTGELFF.

V is TRBV5-6 and J is TRBJ1-1, with D possibly matching TRBD1 (5 bases). From germline, CDR1 is SGHDT and CDR2 YYEEEE. The V end lost 8 bases, the J end lost 6 bases, and 14 bases lay between the germline ends. The CDR3 consists of 12 residues. Here the CDR3 DNA reads TGTGCCAGTCAGGGAGATGGCGCTGAAGCTTTCTTT. It translates to CASQGDGAEAFF.

The chain uses TRBV14 and TRBJ1-2; a weak D match, TRBD1 (6 bases). CDR1 is SGHDN and CDR2 is FVKESK in the germline V gene. There are 17 residues in the CDR3. V was shortened by 1 base and J by 6 bases, with 21 bases between the two germline ends. For the CDR3, the DNA is TGTGCCAGCAGCCAAGCTTGGGGGGCGCGTTTGGTCGATGGCTACACCTTC. As protein: CASSQAWGARLVDGYTF.

This chain connects TRBV28 to TRBJ2-1; D call uncertain. Deletions cut 5 bases from V and 0 bases from J, with 8 bases between. This CDR3 has 14 residues. The germline CDR1 and CDR2 sequences are MDHEN and SYDVKM. This chain's CDR3 is CASSPGSSYNEQFF. For the CDR3, the DNA is TGTGCCAGCAGTCCCGGAAGCTCCTACAATGAGCAGTTCTTC.

CDR3 DNA: TGTGCCAGCAGCGGCCGGGACAGGGGGCCAAATGAGCAGTTCTTC. It is translated as CASSGRDRGPNEQFF. This chain joins TRBV9 and TRBJ2-1, with TRBD1 identical over 12 bases. The CDR3 spans 15 residues. The trim removed 3 bases at V and 7 bases at J, leaving 5 bases unmatched. Germline V gives CDR1 SGDLS, CDR2 YYNGEE. Full variable domain (rest looked up from reference TRBV9 and TRBJ2-1): DSGVTQTPKHLITATGQRVTLRCSPRSGDLSVYWYQQSLDQGLQFLIQYYNGEERAKGNILERFSAQQFPDLHSELNLSSLELGDSALYFCASSGRDRGPNEQFFGPGTRLTVL.

This chain connects TRBV7-9 to TRBJ2-7, with 12 bases fitting TRBD2. CDR1 and CDR2 (germline): SEHNR, FQNEAQ (reference sequence). This CDR3 has 15 amino acids. The trim removed 5 bases at V and 5 bases at J, leaving 7 bases unmatched. As DNA, the CDR3 is TGTGCCAGCAGCGGGGGACTAGCGGGCTTCCACGAGCAGTACTTC. This gives the protein CASSGGLAGFHEQYF.

The chain recombines TRBV7-2 with TRBJ1-4; 7 bases fit TRBD1. V dropped 3 bases and J dropped 6; count of bases not matched to a gene: 7. This CDR3 spans 15 amino acids. Germline V gene data show CDR1 as SGHTA and CDR2 as FQGNSA. CDR3 region: CASSFTGDLDEKLFF. For the CDR3, the DNA is TGTGCCAGCAGCTTTACAGGGGATTTGGATGAAAAACTGTTTTTT.